One and the same sample provided the 23 T cell receptor beta chains below, sequenced in a study of shared clonotypes between healthy human individuals. The repertoire was sequenced with immunoSEQ multiplex PCR; TCRdb's copy has only in-frame clones and lacks some. Of nearly 2 million clones listed, approximately 95% were seen once; the top ten hold 1.2%. CD45RO-negative cells were positively selected for CCR7, leaving out terminally differentiated effector memory CD45RA+ cells. Sequenced sample: naive CD8+ T cells sorted from blood. These receptors were taken from a man between 18 and 29 years old in good health.

This clone has more than one count but fewer than ten. Different DNA sequences within this sample yield the same CDR3. The CDR3 region has the DNA TGTGCCAGCAGTTACTCGGGACAGACAAACTATGGCTACACCTTC. Translating it yields CASSYSGQTNYGYTF. The chain uses TRBV6-5 and TRBJ1-2; 7 bases map to TRBD1. Germline V lookup: CDR1 MNHEY, CDR2 SVGAGI. J lost 2 bases, V lost 0 bases, and 3 bases had no gene match. The CDR3 is 15 amino acids.

The chain combines TRBV4-1 with TRBJ2-5, with 11 bases fitting TRBD2. In germline, CDR1 is MGHRA, CDR2 YSYEKL. The CDR3 extends over 16 amino acids. V dropped 2 bases and J dropped 2; count of bases not matched to a gene: 4. The CDR3: CASSQPGLAVQETQYF. The CDR3 region has the DNA TGCGCCAGCAGCCAACCGGGACTAGCGGTACAAGAGACCCAGTACTTC.

The V gene is TRBV5-8, the J gene TRBJ1-1; D is perhaps TRBD1 (6 bases). CDR1 is SGHTS and CDR2 is YDEGEE in the germline V gene. Between the trimmed V and J ends, which lost 6 bases and 4 bases, there was a span of 16 bases. The CDR3 spans 14 residues. The CDR3 DNA reads as TGTGCCAGCACCTCGGCGGGGGGCGGCACTGAAGCTTTCTTT. Translated, it gives CASTSAGGGTEAFF. Full variable domain (rest looked up from reference TRBV5-8 and TRBJ1-1): EAGVTQSPTHLIKTRGQQATLRCSPISGHTSVYWYQQALGLGLQFLLWYDEGEERNRGNFPPRFSGRQFPNYSSELNVNALELEDSALYLCASTSAGGGTEAFFGQGTRLTVV.

The V gene is TRBV5-6, the J gene TRBJ2-7; the match to TRBD1 covers 10 bases. Germline values: CDR1 SGHDT, CDR2 YYEEEE. J lost 0 bases, V lost 3 bases, and 3 bases had no gene match. This CDR3 contains 15 residues. Here the CDR3 reads CASSSGTGVSYEQYF. In nucleotides, the CDR3 is TGTGCCAGCAGCTCCGGGACAGGGGTCTCCTACGAGCAGTACTTC.

V and J are TRBV27 and TRBJ2-2, with TRBD2 as a possible D gene (6 bases). Germline CDR1 MNHEY, CDR2 SMNVEV (reference sequence). There are 15 residues in the CDR3. V lost 3 bases, J lost 4 bases, and 12 bases lay in between. The CDR3 spells CASSFLQEGTGELFF. CDR3 DNA: TGTGCCAGCAGTTTCTTACAGGAGGGCACCGGGGAGCTGTTTTTT.

The chain employs TRBV27 and TRBJ2-7; 7 nucleotides match TRBD2. CDR1 MNHEY and CDR2 SMNVEV come from the germline V gene (reference sequence). CDR3 length equals 15 residues. V shed 0 bases, J shed 5 bases, and the junction held 7 bases outside the gene matches. The CDR3 region has the DNA TGTGCCAGCAGTTTATCGATCGCGGGAGAAGACGAGCAGTACTTC. This encodes CASSLSIAGEDEQYF.

In regard to this clone: Other DNA sequences within the sample encode an identical CDR3. The chain has TRBV2 and TRBJ2-7, with 13 bases aligning to TRBD2. The germline CDR1 and CDR2 sequences are SNHLY and FYNNEI. This CDR3 is 14 amino acids long. The ends lost 6 bases at V and 4 bases at J; junction bases unmatched: 3. The CDR3 DNA reads as TGTGCCAGCAGAGGACTAGCGGGGGCTTACGAGCAGTACTTC. Residues: CASRGLAGAYEQYF.

The chain recombines TRBV7-9 with TRBJ2-2; 12 nucleotides align to TRBD2. The CDR3 runs 15 residues. Germline V gene sequence: CDR1 SEHNR, CDR2 FQNEAQ (reference sequence). The trim removed 8 bases at V and 6 bases at J, leaving 7 bases unmatched. CDR3 in DNA: TGTGCCAGCGGCGGACTAGCGGGATTGGCCGGGGAGCTGTTTTTT. This encodes CASGGLAGLAGELFF.

In this sample, this clone turned up once. The chain links TRBV5-5 to TRBJ1-1; 7 bases align to TRBD1. The CDR3 contains 16 residues. Germline V gives CDR1 SGHKS, CDR2 YYEKEE (reference sequence). Trimming at V came to 3 bases and at J to 1 base, leaving 9 bases not matched to a gene. This chain's CDR3 is CASSWGLTGENTEAFF. The CDR3 nucleotides read TGTGCCAGCAGCTGGGGACTAACAGGGGAGAACACTGAAGCTTTCTTT.

This chain connects TRBV28 to TRBJ2-7; D possibly corresponds to TRBD1 (6 bases). The CDR3 is made up of 13 amino acids. The germline V and J ends were trimmed by 4 bases and 3 bases, with 10 bases remaining between them. In germline, CDR1 is MDHEN, CDR2 SYDVKM. The CDR3 sequence: CASSWTADYEQYF. Here the CDR3 DNA reads TGTGCCAGCAGTTGGACAGCCGACTACGAGCAGTACTTC. The full variable domain, rest sourced from reference TRBV28 and TRBJ2-7, is DVKVTQSSRYLVKRTGEKVFLECVQDMDHENMFWYRQDPGLGLRLIYFSYDVKMKEKGDIPEGYSVSREKKERFSLILESASTNQTSMYLCASSWTADYEQYFGPGTRLTVT.

Remarks on this clone: The identical CDR3 is also encoded by other nucleotide sequences in the sample. This chain uses TRBV10-3 with TRBJ2-5, with no clear D. This CDR3 contains 13 residues. Looked up from germline, CDR1 is ENHRY and CDR2 is SYGVKD. The V end was cut by 0 bases, the J end by 3 bases, with 5 bases between. The chain's CDR3 is CAISESPEETQYF. In DNA form, the CDR3 reads TGTGCCATCAGTGAGTCACCAGAAGAGACCCAGTACTTC.

The rearrangement joins TRBV4-1 to TRBJ2-7, with D maybe TRBD1 (6 bases). V lost 1 base, J lost 2 bases, and 9 bases lay in between. The germline V gene has CDR1 MGHRA and CDR2 YSYEKL. The CDR3 totals 14 residues. The CDR3 DNA is TGCGCCAGCAGCCAAGGTGGACAGACCTACGAGCAGTACTTC. It yields the protein CASSQGGQTYEQYF.

The CDR3, as DNA: TGTGCCAGCAGCGTAGATCCGACAGGTTTTGCGAACACCGGGGAGCTGTTTTTT. Amino acids: CASSVDPTGFANTGELFF. The chain employs TRBV9 and TRBJ2-2, with D tentatively TRBD1 (6 bases). Trimming took off 0 bases at V and 0 bases at J, with 15 bases between the two ends. Germline CDR1 reads SGDLS; CDR2 reads YYNGEE. CDR3 length: 18 amino acids.

CDR3 sequence: CASSLDPASSYEQYF. The CDR3 DNA reads TGCGCCAGCAGCTTGGATCCGGCCTCCTCCTACGAGCAGTACTTC. The chain carries TRBV5-1 and TRBJ2-7, with D hard to call. V lost 0 bases and J 0 bases, leaving 10 bases between the germline ends. The germline gives CDR1 SGHRS, CDR2 YFSETQ. This CDR3 comprises 15 residues. The whole variable domain, remainder taken from reference TRBV5-1 and TRBJ2-7, is KAGVTQTPRYLIKTRGQQVTLSCSPISGHRSVSWYQQTPGQGLQFLFEYFSETQRNKGNFPGRFSGRQFSNSRSEMNVSTLELGDSALYLCASSLDPASSYEQYFGPGTRLTVT.

The chain is built from TRBV11-2 and TRBJ2-3; D gene unclear. V gave up 1 base and J gave up 7 bases, with 15 bases separating them. CDR1 SGHAT and CDR2 FQNNGV come from the germline V gene. This CDR3 is built from 15 residues. The chain's CDR3 is CASSLGSNFGYTQYF. The CDR3 DNA reads TGTGCCAGCAGCTTAGGCTCAAACTTCGGATATACGCAGTATTTT. The whole variable domain, filled in from reference TRBV11-2 and TRBJ2-3, reads EAGVAQSPRYKIIEKRQSVAFWCNPISGHATLYWYQQILGQGPKLLIQFQNNGVVDDSQLPKDRFSAERLKGVDSTLKIQPAKLEDSAVYLCASSLGSNFGYTQYFGPGTRLTVL.

The chain combines TRBV4-3 with TRBJ2-2; possible D gene TRBD2, 6 bases. Trimming took 0 bases from V and 4 from J, leaving 15 bases between them. In germline, CDR1 is LGHNA, CDR2 YSLEER. This CDR3 has 17 residues. The CDR3 here is CASSQDLELAGTGELFF. The CDR3, as DNA: TGCGCCAGCAGCCAAGATTTGGAACTAGCCGGCACCGGGGAGCTGTTTTTT.

With regard to this clone: This CDR3 is also generated by other DNA sequences in the sample. The J gene is TRBJ1-1, the V gene TRBV4-3; D is uncertain. Germline lookup yields CDR1 LGHNA and CDR2 YSLEER. V lost 2 bases and J 1 base, leaving 8 bases between the germline ends. There are 14 residues in the CDR3. CDR3 coding DNA: TGCGCCAGCAGCCAAAGCGAGGGGAACACTGAAGCTTTCTTT. Its protein product is CASSQSEGNTEAFF.

This chain connects TRBV2 to TRBJ1-1, with D possibly being TRBD1 (6 bases). The V end lost 7 bases, the J end lost 0 bases, and 12 bases lay between the germline ends. CDR3 length equals 14 residues. From germline, CDR1 is SNHLY and CDR2 FYNNEI. The CDR3 here is CASMGGAMNTEAFF. The CDR3 nucleotides are TGTGCCAGCATGGGGGGGGCGATGAACACTGAAGCTTTCTTT.

This chain connects TRBV13 to TRBJ2-1; the match to TRBD2 covers 8 bases. The CDR3 runs 15 residues. Germline V CDR1 and CDR2: PRHDT, FYEKMQ (reference sequence). The ends lost 2 bases at V and 5 bases at J; junction bases unmatched: 5. The CDR3 coding sequence is TGTGCCAGCAGCTTACCAGCGGGGGATGACAATGAGCAGTTCTTC. It yields the protein CASSLPAGDDNEQFF.

The rearrangement uses TRBV28 and TRBJ2-7, with D possibly TRBD2 on 6 matching bases. V gave up 3 bases and J gave up 0 bases, with 18 bases separating them. CDR3 length: 17 amino acids. The V gene's germline CDR1 is MDHEN and CDR2 SYDVKM. For the CDR3, the DNA is TGTGCCAGCAGTTTTAGCGGATTTGGGGCGTTCTCCTACGAGCAGTACTTC. Residues: CASSFSGFGAFSYEQYF.

The chain joins TRBV9 to TRBJ2-7; 8 bases map to TRBD2. This CDR3 has 15 amino acids. With 3 bases clipped from V and 3 bases from J, the junction kept 8 bases outside the gene matches. Germline-derived CDR1 and CDR2 are SGDLS and YYNGEE. The chain's CDR3 is CASSAAGAGGYEQYF. The CDR3, as DNA: TGTGCCAGCAGCGCAGCGGGAGCAGGTGGCTACGAGCAGTACTTC.

V gene TRBV11-2 combines with J gene TRBJ2-7; TRBD1 matches 9 bases. The J segment lost 7 bases and the V segment lost 3 bases, leaving 13 bases of the junction unmatched. In germline, CDR1 is SGHAT, CDR2 FQNNGV. The CDR3 has 16 amino acids. CDR3 DNA sequence: TGTGCCAGCAGCTTTGGGGACAGGGCCTCTCGGGGGGAGCAGTACTTC. Amino acids: CASSFGDRASRGEQYF.

This chain links TRBV19 with TRBJ2-1; 7 bases agree with TRBD2. Germline V CDR1 and CDR2: LNHDA, SQIVND (reference sequence). Trimming removed 10 bases from V and 2 bases from J; junction bases left unmatched: 8. The CDR3 runs 14 residues. The CDR3 bases are TGTGCCACCACGCCGGGACTAACCTACAATGAGCAGTTCTTC. Translating gives CATTPGLTYNEQFF.